This T cell receptor (beta chain) came from a study of shared clonotypes between healthy human individuals. The wider study: The donor group consisted of two women and a few men, aged 18 to 49.

Samples underwent the assay at deep level. The replicate PCRs on unsorted PBMC were given 250 to 300 ng DNA, which is 27,000 or so T cell genomes. Data came from immunoSEQ multiplex PCR; TCRdb stores just in-frame clones and leaves some out. The top ten clones hold about 13% of a sample with hundreds of thousands of clones, around 79% of them seen once. This clone occurred a few times. CDR1 MGHRA and CDR2 YSYEKL come from the germline V gene. The junction had 13 bases not matched to a gene; V was cut back by 1 base and J by 9 bases. CDR3 length: 17 amino acids. When samples were unsorted, roughly 91 million PBMCs were used for genomic DNA.

This sequence originates from a woman in her forties in good health. Some clones in this sample may be carry-over from other donors' samples. The J gene is TRBJ2-1, the V gene TRBV4-1; 9 nucleotides match TRBD2. The sequencing sample was made of PBMCs. DNA of the CDR3: TGCGCCAGCAGCCAAGTGGATCTGGGACTAGCTACCGGTGAGCAGTTCTTC. It encodes CASSQVDLGLATGEQFF.